The table lists the clone carrying this T cell receptor beta chain with a few counts. The data were obtained in a study of early T cells in non-severe SARS-CoV-2 infection. Trimming took off 2 bases at V and 2 bases at J, with 8 bases between the two ends. CDR3 size: 14 residues. Germline V gene sequence: CDR1 MNHNS, CDR2 SASEGT. TCRdb processed the 5' RACE reads anew with MiXCR; each CDR3 protein has one entry. Of about 59,000 distinct CDR3 sequences in the sample, less than 15% were seen once. The TCR was taken from an adult who was a healthcare worker with PCR-confirmed SARS-CoV-2 infection or an uninfected control (not recorded which). The specimen was whole blood, collected at baseline. The rearrangement joins TRBV6-1 to TRBJ2-3, with unresolved D. In nucleotides, the CDR3 is TGTGCCAGCAGTGAATTGCATTACACAGATACGCAGTATTTT. This codes for CASSELHYTDTQYF.